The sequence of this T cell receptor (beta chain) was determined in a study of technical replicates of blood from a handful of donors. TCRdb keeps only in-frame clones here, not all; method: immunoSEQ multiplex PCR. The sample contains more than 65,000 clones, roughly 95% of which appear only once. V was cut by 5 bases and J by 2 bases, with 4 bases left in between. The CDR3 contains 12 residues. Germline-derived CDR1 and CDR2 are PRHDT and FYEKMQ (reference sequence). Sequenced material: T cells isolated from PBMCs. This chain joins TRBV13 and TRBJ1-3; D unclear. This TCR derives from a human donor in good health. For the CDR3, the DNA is TGTGCCAGCAGCGTCACTGGAAACACCATATATTTT. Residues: CASSVTGNTIYF.